The T cell receptor beta chain described here comes from a study of T cells in women clearing cervical HPV infection. Overall study: Cases: HPV16-related CIN3 or worse on histology, 2 invasive cancers. General study findings and limits: CIN3+ cases had significantly higher TCR richness than controls; evenness did not differ. TRBV6-7 abundance was lower in cases than controls (around 0.1% versus 0.15%).

Turning to this clone: Its target is not known. Sequence at one end of the junction differs from germline and may be a read error. The read falls 3 residues short of the CDR3 end, and the missing part is taken from the germline J gene.

Some clones are missing from TCRdb's copy, which holds only in-frame ones; the method was immunoSEQ multiplex PCR. This sample contains 20,000 to 25,000 clones. Germline V gene lookup returns CDR1 LGHNA and CDR2 YNFKEQ. The length of the CDR3 is 15 residues. This sequence joins TRBV4-2 and TRBJ2-5, with 7 bases aligning to TRBD1. Sequences were obtained from blood buffy coat. The TCR comes from a woman aged 18-70 years with a cervical HPV16 infection that either progressed to CIN3+ or cleared (not recorded which). The CDR3 loop is CASSQSTGLRETQYF. The CDR3 bases that were read are TGCGCCAGCAGCCAGTCGACAGGGCTGAGGGAGACC.